This T cell receptor beta chain was sequenced during a study of T-cell reconstitution after alpha-beta-depleted transplantation in children. As it was prepared, the TCRbeta library received unique molecular identifiers. TCRdb used MiXCR to reprocess the PCR reads, holding one entry per CDR3 protein. The table records hundreds of thousands of distinct CDR3 sequences, about 15% of them present only once. Looked up from germline, CDR1 is SEHNR and CDR2 is FQNEAQ (reference sequence). The ends were cut back, 5 bases at V and 0 bases at J, with 8 bases in the middle. The CDR3 has 14 residues. This clonotype was recorded many times.

This chain links TRBV7-9 with TRBJ2-1; possibly TRBD2 for D (5 bases). The sample in question was PBMCs from the stem cell graft donor, obtained from the stem cell graft. The receptor was derived from a human donor who donated a stem cell graft to a child with acute myeloid leukemia. The CDR3 region has the DNA TGTGCCAGCAGCCTACTAGACTCCTACAATGAGCAGTTCTTC. It yields the protein CASSLLDSYNEQFF.